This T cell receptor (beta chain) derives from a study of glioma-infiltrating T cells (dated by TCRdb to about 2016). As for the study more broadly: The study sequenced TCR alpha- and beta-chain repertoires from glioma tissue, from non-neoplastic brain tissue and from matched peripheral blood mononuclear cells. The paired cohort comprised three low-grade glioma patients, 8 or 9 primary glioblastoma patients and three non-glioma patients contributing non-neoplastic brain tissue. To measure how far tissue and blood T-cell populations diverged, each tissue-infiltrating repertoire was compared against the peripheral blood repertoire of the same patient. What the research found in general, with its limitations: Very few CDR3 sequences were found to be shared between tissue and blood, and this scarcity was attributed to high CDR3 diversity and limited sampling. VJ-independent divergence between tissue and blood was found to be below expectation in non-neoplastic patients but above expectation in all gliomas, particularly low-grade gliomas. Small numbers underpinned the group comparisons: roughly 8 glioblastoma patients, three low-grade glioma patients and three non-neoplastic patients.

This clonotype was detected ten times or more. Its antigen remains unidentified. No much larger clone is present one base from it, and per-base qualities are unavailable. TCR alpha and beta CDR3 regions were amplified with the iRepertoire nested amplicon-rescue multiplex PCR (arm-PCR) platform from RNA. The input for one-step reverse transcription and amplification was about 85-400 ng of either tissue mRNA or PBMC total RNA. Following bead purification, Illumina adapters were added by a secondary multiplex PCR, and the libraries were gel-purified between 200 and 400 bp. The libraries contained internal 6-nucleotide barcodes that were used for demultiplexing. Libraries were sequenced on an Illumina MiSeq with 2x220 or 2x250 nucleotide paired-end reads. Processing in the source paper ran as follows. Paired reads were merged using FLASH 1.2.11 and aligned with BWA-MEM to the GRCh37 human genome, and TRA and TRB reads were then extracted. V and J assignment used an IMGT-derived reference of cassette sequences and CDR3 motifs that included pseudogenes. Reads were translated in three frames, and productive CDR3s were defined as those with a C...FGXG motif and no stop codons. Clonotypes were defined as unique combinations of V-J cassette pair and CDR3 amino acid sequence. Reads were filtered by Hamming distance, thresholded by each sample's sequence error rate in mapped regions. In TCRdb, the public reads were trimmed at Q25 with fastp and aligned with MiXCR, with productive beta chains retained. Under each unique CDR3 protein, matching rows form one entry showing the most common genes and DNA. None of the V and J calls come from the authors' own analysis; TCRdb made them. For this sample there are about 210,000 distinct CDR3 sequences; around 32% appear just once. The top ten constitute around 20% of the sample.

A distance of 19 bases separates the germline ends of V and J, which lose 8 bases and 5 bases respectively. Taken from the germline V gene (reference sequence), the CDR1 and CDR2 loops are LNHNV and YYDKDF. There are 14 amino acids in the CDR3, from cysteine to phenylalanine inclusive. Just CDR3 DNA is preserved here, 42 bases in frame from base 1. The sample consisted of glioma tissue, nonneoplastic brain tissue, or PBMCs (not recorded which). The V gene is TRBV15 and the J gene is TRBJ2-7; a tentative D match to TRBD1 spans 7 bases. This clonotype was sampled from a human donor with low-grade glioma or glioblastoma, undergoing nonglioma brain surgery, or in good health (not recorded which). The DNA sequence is TGTGCCACCTCACGGGGCGGAGGGGGCCACGAGCAGTACTTC. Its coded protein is CATSRGGGGHEQYF.